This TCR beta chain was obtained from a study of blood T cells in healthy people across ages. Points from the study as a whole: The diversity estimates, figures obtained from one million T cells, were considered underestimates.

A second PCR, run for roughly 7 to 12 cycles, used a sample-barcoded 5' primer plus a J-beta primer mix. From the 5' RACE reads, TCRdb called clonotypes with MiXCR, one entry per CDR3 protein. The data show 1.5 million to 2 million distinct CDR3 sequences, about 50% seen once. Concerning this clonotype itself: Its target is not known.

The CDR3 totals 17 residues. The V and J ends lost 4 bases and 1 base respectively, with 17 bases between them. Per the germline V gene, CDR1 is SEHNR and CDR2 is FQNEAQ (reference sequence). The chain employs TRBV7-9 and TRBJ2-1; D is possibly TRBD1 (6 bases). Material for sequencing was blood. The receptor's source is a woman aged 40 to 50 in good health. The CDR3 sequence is CASSSPKTGRSYNEQFF. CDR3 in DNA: TGTGCCAGCAGCTCACCGAAGACAGGTAGATCCTACAATGAGCAGTTCTTC.